The 14 T cell receptor beta chains given below trace back to one sample, sequenced in a study of blood T cell repertoires in COVID-19. Clones were read by immunoSEQ multiplex PCR, and TCRdb kept only the in-frame ones, dropping some. This table has about 180,000 clones, about 87% appearing once. Sequenced input: peripheral blood. These receptors all stem from a woman between 50 and 59 years old with acute or convalescent COVID-19.

The chain has TRBV5-1 and TRBJ2-2; TRBD1 agrees at 9 bases. J gave up 3 bases and V 4 bases, and 4 bases lay outside the gene matches. Germline CDR1 and CDR2: SGHRS and YFSETQ. The CDR3 extends over 15 amino acids. The CDR3 loop reads CASSDYRGHTGELFF. For the CDR3, the DNA is TGCGCCAGCAGCGATTACAGGGGGCACACCGGGGAGCTGTTTTTT.

The rearrangement uses TRBV7-9 and TRBJ2-2, with 10 bases aligning to TRBD2. The CDR3 is 17 amino acids. The V gene end was trimmed by 2 bases and the J gene end by 3 bases; junction bases not matched to a gene: 6. CDR1 is SEHNR, CDR2 FQNEAQ, per germline (reference sequence). The CDR3 spells CASSLISGGRYTGELFF. DNA of the CDR3: TGTGCCAGCAGCTTAATTAGCGGGGGGCGATACACCGGGGAGCTGTTTTTT.

The chain has TRBV9 and TRBJ2-7; possible D gene TRBD1, 5 bases. This CDR3 comprises 15 residues. Germline values: CDR1 SGDLS, CDR2 YYNGEE. The V and J ends lost 0 bases and 1 base respectively, with 11 bases between them. CDR3 loop: CASSVGGEVSYEQYF. The CDR3 DNA is TGTGCCAGCAGCGTAGGGGGCGAAGTTTCCTACGAGCAGTACTTC.

V usage is TRBV7-2 and J usage is TRBJ1-2; D perhaps matches TRBD1 (5 bases). Deletions cut 5 bases from V and 0 bases from J, with 19 bases between. Per germline, CDR1 SGHTA and CDR2 FQGNSA. The CDR3 is made up of 17 amino acids. CDR3 loop: CASSTPDRNTTNYGYTF. The CDR3 nucleotides read TGTGCCAGCAGCACCCCCGACAGAAACACAACTAACTATGGCTACACCTTC. The full variable domain, completed using reference TRBV7-2 and TRBJ1-2, is GAGVSQSPSNKVTEKGKDVELRCDPISGHTALYWYRQSLGQGLEFLIYFQGNSAPDKSGLPSDRFSAERTGGSVSTLTIQRTQQEDSAVYLCASSTPDRNTTNYGYTFGSGTRLTVV.

The chain links TRBV28 to TRBJ1-6; 7 bases agree with TRBD1. The V and J ends lost 6 bases and 7 bases, in that order; junction bases with no gene match: 3. The CDR3 runs to 13 residues. Germline-derived CDR1 and CDR2 are MDHEN and SYDVKM. The CDR3 loop is CASSRDSNSPLHF. For the CDR3, the DNA is TGTGCCAGCAGCCGGGACAGCAATTCACCCCTCCACTTT. The entire variable domain, with the rest obtained from reference TRBV28 and TRBJ1-6, is as follows: DVKVTQSSRYLVKRTGEKVFLECVQDMDHENMFWYRQDPGLGLRLIYFSYDVKMKEKGDIPEGYSVSREKKERFSLILESASTNQTSMYLCASSRDSNSPLHFGNGTRLTVT.

The V gene is TRBV5-4, the J gene TRBJ1-2; no definite D call. Germline V gives CDR1 SGHNT, CDR2 YYREEE (reference sequence). The CDR3 covers 12 residues. V was pared by 0 bases and J by 5 bases, with 5 bases between. This CDR3 reads CASSLAGYGYTF. The DNA for the CDR3 is TGTGCCAGCAGCTTGGCCGGGTATGGCTACACCTTC.

The V and J genes are TRBV6-5 and TRBJ1-5; possibly TRBD1 for D (6 bases). Germline-derived CDR1 and CDR2 are MNHEY and SVGAGI. V lost 5 bases to trimming and J lost 4 bases, with 15 bases between them. This CDR3 has 15 amino acids. This CDR3 is CASSRGGPPNQPQHF. DNA for the CDR3: TGTGCCAGCAGTCGAGGGGGACCGCCAAATCAGCCCCAGCATTTT.

This clone was counted a single time. This chain connects TRBV19 to TRBJ1-2; TRBD1 is a possible D gene (6 bases). Trimming took 10 bases from V and 3 from J, leaving 21 bases between them. The CDR3 contains 15 residues. The germline V gene encodes CDR1 LNHDA and CDR2 SQIVND (reference sequence). The CDR3 nucleotides are TGTGCCACTCGCGCCGGCAGGGGAGTCGACTATGGCTACACCTTC. Its protein is CATRAGRGVDYGYTF.

The gene calls are TRBV6-5 and TRBJ1-5; 7 bases match TRBD1. CDR3 length: 14 amino acids. With V trimmed by 6 bases and J by 3 bases, 5 bases remained unmatched. The germline gives CDR1 MNHEY, CDR2 SVGAGI. The CDR3 spells CASSRDSLNQPQHF. CDR3 in DNA: TGTGCCAGCAGCCGGGACAGCCTCAATCAGCCCCAGCATTTT.

The rearrangement uses TRBV6-2 or TRBV6-3 and TRBJ2-3; no clear D gene. The germline V and J ends were trimmed by 0 bases and 6 bases, with 16 bases remaining between them. This CDR3 has 16 amino acids. The germline CDR1 and CDR2 sequences are MNHEY and SVGEGT. The CDR3, as DNA: TGTGCCAGCAGTTACTCGTCCGTTACAAGGCGGGATACGCAGTATTTT. Amino acids: CASSYSSVTRRDTQYF.

V gene TRBV6-5 combines with J gene TRBJ1-3; D might be TRBD1 (6 bases). The CDR3 length is 15 residues. Trimming cost V 5 bases and J 2 bases, with 13 bases left between them. Per germline, CDR1 MNHEY and CDR2 SVGAGI. The CDR3 reads CASSQTWGPGNTIYF. The CDR3 DNA reads TGTGCCAGCAGTCAGACCTGGGGGCCTGGAAACACCATATATTTT.

The gene calls are TRBV5-6 and TRBJ2-7, with D possibly TRBD2 on 5 matching bases. V gave up 0 bases and J gave up 2 bases, with 12 bases separating them. CDR3 length equals 15 residues. The germline CDR1 and CDR2 sequences are SGHDT and YYEEEE. The CDR3 DNA is TGTGCCAGCAGCTTGGGAGGGATGCCTACCTACGAGCAGTACTTC. It encodes CASSLGGMPTYEQYF.

The rearrangement links TRBV20-1 to TRBJ1-2; TRBD1 might be the D (5 bases). The CDR3 runs 13 residues. Trimming removed 3 bases from V and 5 bases from J, with 13 bases in between. Germline CDR1 is DFQATT and CDR2 is SNEGSKA (reference sequence). The DNA of the CDR3 is TGCAGTGCTAGTCAGGGCCTGGGGTATGGCTACACCTTC. Protein product: CSASQGLGYGYTF.

This clone was counted between two and nine times. The V call is TRBV11-2, the J call TRBJ1-4; 7 bases are shared with TRBD1. The CDR3 is made up of 18 amino acids. Trimming at V came to 5 bases and at J to 8 bases, leaving 20 bases not matched to a gene. Germline V CDR1 and CDR2: SGHAT, FQNNGV. For the CDR3, the DNA is TGTGCCAGCAGCCCCTCGGCGGGACAGACTACCTTACGGGAAAAACTGTTTTTT. Residues: CASSPSAGQTTLREKLFF. Variable domain in full (rest from reference TRBV11-2 and TRBJ1-4): EAGVAQSPRYKIIEKRQSVAFWCNPISGHATLYWYQQILGQGPKLLIQFQNNGVVDDSQLPKDRFSAERLKGVDSTLKIQPAKLEDSAVYLCASSPSAGQTTLREKLFFGSGTQLSVL.